This T cell receptor beta chain was observed in a study of T cells in Graves' hyperthyroidism and ophthalmopathy. The overall study: Before any treatment, at initial diagnosis, peripheral blood was collected.

From germline, CDR1 is MNHEY and CDR2 SVGEGT. This CDR3 contains 13 residues. V lost 6 bases and J 5 bases, leaving 13 bases between the germline ends. TCR beta CDR3 sequences were amplified from RNA transcripts. The HTBI primer set served for first-round RT-PCR of the TCR CDR3. TCRdb re-called the multiplex PCR reads with MiXCR, one entry per CDR3 protein. The sample yields a few hundred thousand distinct CDR3 sequences, about 15% seen once. This clonotype showed up just a few times. The chain links TRBV6-2 or TRBV6-3 to TRBJ1-2; a possible D gene is TRBD1 (5 bases). Sequencing was carried out using blood. The receptor's source is a woman between 25 and 40 years old with Graves' ophthalmopathy. CDR3 residues: CASSPDGTYGYTF. CDR3 DNA: TGTGCCAGCAGCCCGGACGGGACTTATGGCTACACCTTC.